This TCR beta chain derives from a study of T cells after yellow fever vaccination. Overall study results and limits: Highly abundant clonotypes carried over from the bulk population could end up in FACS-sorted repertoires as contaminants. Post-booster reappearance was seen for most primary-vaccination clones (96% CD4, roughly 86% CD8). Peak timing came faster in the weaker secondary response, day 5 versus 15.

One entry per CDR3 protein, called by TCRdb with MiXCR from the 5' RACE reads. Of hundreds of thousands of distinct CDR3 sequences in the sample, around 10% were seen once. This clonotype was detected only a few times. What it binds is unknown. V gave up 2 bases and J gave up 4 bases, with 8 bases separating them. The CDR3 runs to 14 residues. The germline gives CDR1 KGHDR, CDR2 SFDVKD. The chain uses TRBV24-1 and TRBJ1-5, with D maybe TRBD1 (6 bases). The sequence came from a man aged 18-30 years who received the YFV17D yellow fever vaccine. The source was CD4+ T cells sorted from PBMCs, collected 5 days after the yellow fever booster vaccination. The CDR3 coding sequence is TGTGCCACCAGTGATTGGACAGAGAATCAGCCCCAGCATTTT. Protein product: CATSDWTENQPQHF.